A selection of T cell receptor beta chains follows, all from one sample in a study of blood T cell repertoires in COVID-19. Only in-frame clones appear in the TCRdb table, and some are missing; sequencing was by immunoSEQ multiplex PCR. This table holds under 55,000 clones, approximately 86% found once. The sequencing sample was made of peripheral blood. The receptors come from a man aged 35 to 55 with active COVID-19. Each CDR3 is given with its conserved first and last residue. Each record gives: clone size, D gene, J gene, V gene, CDR3 protein, CDR3 DNA. D genes are given only for firm matches. Rows may omit the clone size; those that give it use once, few, many or a size class.

size: -; D: -; J: TRBJ2-1; V: TRBV2; CDR3: CASSLGTLYNEQFF; DNA: TGTGCCAGCAGCCTCGGGACACTCTACAATGAGCAGTTCTTC
size: -; D: -; J: TRBJ2-7; V: TRBV7-9; CDR3: CASSPTGQPFLVEQYF; DNA: TGTGCCAGCAGCCCAACGGGACAACCCTTTTTGGTCGAGCAGTACTTC
size: -; D: TRBD2; J: TRBJ2-3; V: TRBV28; CDR3: CASSQSSGRAPDTQYF; DNA: TGTGCCAGCAGTCAATCTAGCGGGAGGGCCCCAGATACGCAGTATTTT
size: -; D: TRBD1; J: TRBJ1-5; V: TRBV3-1/TRBV3-2; CDR3: CASGDRGPYSNQPQHF; DNA: TGTGCCAGCGGGGACAGGGGGCCTTATAGCAATCAGCCCCAGCATTTT
size: -; D: TRBD1; J: TRBJ2-7; V: TRBV9; CDR3: CASSGAGQGSYEQYF; DNA: TGTGCCAGCAGCGGAGCGGGACAGGGGAGTTACGAGCAGTACTTC
size: once; D: TRBD2; J: TRBJ2-7; V: TRBV4-2; CDR3: CASSQGSGGPEEQYF; DNA: TGTGCCAGCAGCCAAGGGTCGGGAGGGCCGGAGGAGCAGTACTTC
size: few; D: -; J: TRBJ1-6; V: TRBV27; CDR3: CASSRGWDNSPLHF; DNA: TGTGCCAGCAGTAGGGGGTGGGATAATTCACCCCTCCACTTT
size: -; D: -; J: TRBJ2-7; V: TRBV19; CDR3: CATAGVNEQYF; DNA: TGTGCCACCGCAGGGGTGAACGAGCAGTACTTC
size: -; D: -; J: TRBJ2-5; V: TRBV6-1; CDR3: CASSEVVGWGHLETQYF; DNA: TGTGCCAGCAGTGAAGTTGTGGGGTGGGGGCATCTTGAGACCCAGTACTTC
size: -; D: -; J: TRBJ2-7; V: TRBV29-1; CDR3: CSAIALLRGTASGNEQYF; DNA: TGCAGCGCTATTGCGTTATTACGGGGGACAGCCTCGGGGAACGAGCAGTACTTC
size: -; D: TRBD1; J: TRBJ2-7; V: TRBV9; CDR3: CASSVGQGGYEQYF; DNA: TGTGCCAGCAGCGTAGGACAGGGGGGCTACGAGCAGTACTTC
size: few; D: -; J: TRBJ2-1; V: TRBV28; CDR3: CASSTVSGILNEQFF; DNA: TGTGCCAGCAGTACCGTGAGCGGCATTCTCAATGAGCAGTTCTTC
size: -; D: -; J: TRBJ2-3; V: TRBV25-1; CDR3: CARTRRPFTDTQYF; DNA: TGTGCCAGGACTCGGAGACCTTTCACAGATACGCAGTATTTT
size: -; D: -; J: TRBJ2-2; V: TRBV10-3; CDR3: CAIKEGRITGELFF; DNA: TGTGCCATCAAGGAGGGACGGATCACCGGGGAGCTGTTTTTT
size: -; D: TRBD2; J: TRBJ2-1; V: TRBV7-9; CDR3: CASSTGTSGTYNEQFF; DNA: TGTGCCAGCAGCACTGGGACTAGCGGGACCTACAATGAGCAGTTCTTC
size: -; D: TRBD1; J: TRBJ1-2; V: TRBV6-5; CDR3: CASSYSRGVGGGYTF; DNA: TGTGCCAGCAGTTACTCGAGGGGAGTAGGGGGCGGCTACACCTTC
size: -; D: TRBD1; J: TRBJ1-2; V: TRBV28; CDR3: CASNPPGQSNYGYTF; DNA: TGTGCCAGCAACCCTCCGGGACAGTCTAACTATGGCTACACCTTC
size: -; D: TRBD1; J: TRBJ2-4; V: TRBV2; CDR3: CASSAGTGYGGIQYF; DNA: TGTGCCAGCAGTGCCGGGACAGGGTATGGGGGCATTCAGTACTTC
size: -; D: -; J: TRBJ2-3; V: TRBV7-9; CDR3: CASSAPVRTATQYF; DNA: TGTGCCAGCAGCGCGCCGGTTAGGACTGCGACGCAGTATTTT
size: -; D: -; J: TRBJ1-2; V: TRBV2; CDR3: CASSPDRTTNYGYTF; DNA: TGTGCCAGCAGCCCTGACAGGACCACTAACTATGGCTACACCTTC
size: -; D: TRBD2; J: TRBJ2-1; V: TRBV2; CDR3: CASRLIAGGYNEQFF; DNA: TGTGCCAGCAGGCTGATAGCGGGAGGCTACAATGAGCAGTTCTTC
size: -; D: -; J: TRBJ1-1; V: TRBV7-9; CDR3: CASSLSLGGEISNREEAFF; DNA: TGTGCCAGCAGCTTAAGTCTTGGTGGTGAAATCTCAAACCGGGAAGAAGCTTTCTTT
size: -; D: -; J: TRBJ2-7; V: TRBV5-1; CDR3: CASSLGQGQFYEQYF; DNA: TGCGCCAGCAGCTTGGGGCAGGGTCAATTCTACGAGCAGTACTTC
size: few; D: TRBD1; J: TRBJ2-2; V: TRBV24-1; CDR3: CATSGGTGGNTGELFF; DNA: TGTGCCACCAGTGGGGGAACAGGGGGGAACACCGGGGAGCTGTTTTTT
size: -; D: -; J: TRBJ2-2; V: TRBV18; CDR3: CASSPRGETGELFF; DNA: TGTGCCAGCTCACCACGGGGCGAAACCGGGGAGCTGTTTTTT
size: -; D: TRBD1; J: TRBJ1-4; V: TRBV28; CDR3: CASSFRTGTVTNEKLFF; DNA: TGTGCCAGCAGTTTTAGGACAGGGACGGTGACTAATGAAAAACTGTTTTTT
size: once; D: -; J: TRBJ1-1; V: TRBV6-6; CDR3: CASSGLGRANTEAFF; DNA: TGTGCCAGCAGTGGGTTGGGCAGGGCGAACACTGAAGCTTTCTTT
size: -; D: -; J: TRBJ1-1; V: TRBV28; CDR3: CASSSDGAANTEAFF; DNA: TGTGCCAGCAGTTCAGACGGAGCCGCGAACACTGAAGCTTTCTTT
size: -; D: -; J: TRBJ2-1; V: TRBV6-1; CDR3: CASSDLLYDSYNEQFF; DNA: TGTGCCAGCAGTGACCTACTTTACGACTCCTACAATGAGCAGTTCTTC
size: -; D: -; J: TRBJ2-2; V: TRBV5-1; CDR3: CASRISQVNTGELFF; DNA: TGCGCCAGCAGAATAAGCCAGGTCAACACCGGGGAGCTGTTTTTT
size: once; D: TRBD1; J: TRBJ2-3; V: TRBV7-8; CDR3: CASSNLRDSTTDTQYF; DNA: TGTGCCAGCAGCAACCTCCGGGACAGCACCACAGATACGCAGTATTTT
size: -; D: TRBD2; J: TRBJ2-1; V: TRBV6-5; CDR3: CASTRGLAEVNEQFF; DNA: TGTGCCAGCACCCGGGGACTAGCGGAGGTCAATGAGCAGTTCTTC
size: -; D: TRBD1; J: TRBJ2-7; V: TRBV28; CDR3: CASSSRDRGSNAASF; DNA: TGTGCCAGCAGTTCCCGGGACAGGGGAAGTAACGCGGCCTCCTTC
size: -; D: TRBD2; J: TRBJ2-5; V: TRBV28; CDR3: CASSLYRTSGLFRETQYF; DNA: TGTGCCAGCAGTTTATACCGGACTAGCGGGCTTTTCAGGGAGACCCAGTACTTC
size: -; D: TRBD2; J: TRBJ2-2; V: TRBV3-1/TRBV3-2; CDR3: CATSGGAGELFF; DNA: TGTGCCACCTCCGGGGGGGCCGGGGAGCTGTTTTTT
size: -; D: -; J: TRBJ1-1; V: TRBV5-1; CDR3: CASSLGQGNEAFF; DNA: TGCGCCAGCAGCTTGGGGCAGGGGAATGAAGCTTTCTTT
size: few; D: -; J: TRBJ1-2; V: TRBV7-9; CDR3: CASSLRGTGYTF; DNA: TGTGCCAGCAGCTTACGGGGGACCGGCTACACCTTC
size: -; D: -; J: TRBJ2-2; V: TRBV19; CDR3: CASSIPTGGELFF; DNA: TGTGCCAGTAGTATTCCTACGGGCGGGGAGCTGTTTTTT
size: -; D: -; J: TRBJ2-7; V: TRBV27; CDR3: CASSPNPGHPTGEQYF; DNA: TGTGCCAGCAGTCCGAACCCGGGACACCCCACCGGGGAGCAGTACTTC
size: -; D: -; J: TRBJ1-1; V: TRBV30; CDR3: CAYERNTEAFF; DNA: TGTGCCTACGAGAGGAACACTGAAGCTTTCTTT
size: -; D: TRBD1; J: TRBJ1-1; V: TRBV18; CDR3: CASSRSDREDTEAFF; DNA: TGTGCCAGCTCACGCTCCGACAGGGAGGACACTGAAGCTTTCTTT
size: -; D: -; J: TRBJ1-5; V: TRBV19; CDR3: CASAQGNSYSNQPQHF; DNA: TGTGCCAGTGCACAGGGAAACTCGTATAGCAATCAGCCCCAGCATTTT